This T cell receptor (beta chain) was sequenced for a study of blood T cell repertoires in COVID-19. Overall study context: The United States, Italy and Spain provided the acute and convalescent COVID-19 samples. PBMCs, B-cell-depleted T cells, or T cells were the source of the cDNA or gDNA that made up the material.

Germline values: CDR1 SGHKS, CDR2 YYEKEE (reference sequence). The CDR3 runs to 17 residues. The V segment lost 2 bases and the J segment 3 bases; nucleotides outside the gene matches: 6. Original handling: Using reference gene primer amplification, nucleated cell counts were estimated. Only in-frame clones appear in the TCRdb table, and some are missing; sequencing was by immunoSEQ multiplex PCR. V and J calls and clone size are given by that table; D and trimming were obtained from the DNA. This repertoire shows 150,000 to 200,000 clones, 90% found once; its top ten account for about a sixth. The chain combines TRBV5-5 with TRBJ2-2; 11 bases match TRBD2. The source of this sequence is a man aged 55 to 69 with active or convalescent COVID-19. The source material was peripheral blood. For the CDR3, the DNA is TGTGCCAGCAGCTTAACTAGCGGGAGTGTTTACACCGGGGAGCTGTTTTTT. Amino acid sequence: CASSLTSGSVYTGELFF.